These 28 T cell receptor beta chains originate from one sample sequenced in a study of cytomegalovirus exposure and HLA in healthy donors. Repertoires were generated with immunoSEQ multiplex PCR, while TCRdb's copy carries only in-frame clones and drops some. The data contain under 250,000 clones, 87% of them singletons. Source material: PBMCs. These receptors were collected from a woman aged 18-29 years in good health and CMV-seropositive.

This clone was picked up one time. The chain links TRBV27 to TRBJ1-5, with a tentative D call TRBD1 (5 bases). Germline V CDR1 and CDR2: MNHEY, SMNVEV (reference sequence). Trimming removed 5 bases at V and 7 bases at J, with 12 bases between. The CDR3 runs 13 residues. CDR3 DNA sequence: TGTGCCAGCAGTGGGGGGGGGTGGCAGCCCCAGCATTTT. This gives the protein CASSGGGWQPQHF.

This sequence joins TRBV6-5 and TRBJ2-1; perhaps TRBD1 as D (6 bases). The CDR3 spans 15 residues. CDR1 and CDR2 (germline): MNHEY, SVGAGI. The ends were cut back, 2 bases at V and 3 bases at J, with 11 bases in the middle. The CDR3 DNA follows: TGTGCCAGCAGTTACAGCACAGGGTACTACAATGAGCAGTTCTTC. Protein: CASSYSTGYYNEQFF.

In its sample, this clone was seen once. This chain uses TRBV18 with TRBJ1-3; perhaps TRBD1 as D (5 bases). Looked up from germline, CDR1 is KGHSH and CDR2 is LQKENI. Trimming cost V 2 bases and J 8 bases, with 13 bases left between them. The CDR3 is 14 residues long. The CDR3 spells CASSPWDRGDTIYF. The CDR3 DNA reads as TGTGCCAGCTCACCATGGGACCGCGGGGACACCATATATTTT.

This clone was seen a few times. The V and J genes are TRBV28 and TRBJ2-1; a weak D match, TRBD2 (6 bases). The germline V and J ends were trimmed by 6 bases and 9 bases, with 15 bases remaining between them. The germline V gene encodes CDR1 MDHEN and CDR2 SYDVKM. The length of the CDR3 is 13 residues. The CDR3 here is CASSSLNGGEQFF. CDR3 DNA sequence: TGTGCCAGCAGCTCCCTCAACGGGGGTGAGCAGTTCTTC.

CDR3 protein: CASSLSTSGTVGGELFF. The CDR3 bases are TGTGCCAGCAGTTTATCGACTAGCGGGACCGTAGGCGGGGAGCTGTTTTTT. The rearrangement uses TRBV27 and TRBJ2-2; 11 nucleotides match TRBD2. The CDR3 is 17 amino acids. Per germline, CDR1 MNHEY and CDR2 SMNVEV (reference sequence). The trim removed 0 bases at V and 7 bases at J, leaving 7 bases unmatched.

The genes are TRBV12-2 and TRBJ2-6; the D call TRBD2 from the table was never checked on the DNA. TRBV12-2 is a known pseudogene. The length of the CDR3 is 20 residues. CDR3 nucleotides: TGTGCAAGTCGCTTAGGGGCCACAAGGGTAGCGGGAGCTGGGGCCAACGTCCTGACTTTC. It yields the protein CASRLGATRVAGAGANVLTF.

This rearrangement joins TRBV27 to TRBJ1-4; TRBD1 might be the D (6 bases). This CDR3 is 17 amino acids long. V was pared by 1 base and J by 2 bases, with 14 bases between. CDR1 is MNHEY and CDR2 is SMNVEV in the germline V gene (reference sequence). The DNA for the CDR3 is TGTGCCAGCAGTTTATTGGGGGGGCCTTCCACTAATGAAAAACTGTTTTTT. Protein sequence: CASSLLGGPSTNEKLFF.

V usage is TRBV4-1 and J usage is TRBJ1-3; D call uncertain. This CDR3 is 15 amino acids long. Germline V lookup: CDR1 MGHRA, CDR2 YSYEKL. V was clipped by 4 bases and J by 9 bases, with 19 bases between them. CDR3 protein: CASSLSGRDTTTIYF. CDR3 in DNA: TGCGCCAGCAGCCTCTCCGGGAGAGACACCACCACCATATATTTT.

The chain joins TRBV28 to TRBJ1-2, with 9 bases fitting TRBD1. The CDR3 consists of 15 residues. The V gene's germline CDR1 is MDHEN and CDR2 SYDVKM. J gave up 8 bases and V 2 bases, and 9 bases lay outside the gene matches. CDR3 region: CASSLLQGAQGGYTF. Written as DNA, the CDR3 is TGTGCCAGCAGTTTACTACAGGGGGCGCAAGGCGGCTACACCTTC.

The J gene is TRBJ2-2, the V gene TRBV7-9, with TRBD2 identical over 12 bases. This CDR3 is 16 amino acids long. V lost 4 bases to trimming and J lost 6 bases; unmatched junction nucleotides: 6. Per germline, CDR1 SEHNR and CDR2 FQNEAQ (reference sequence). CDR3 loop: CASSSRLAGAPGELFF. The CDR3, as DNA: TGTGCCAGCAGCTCGAGACTAGCGGGAGCCCCCGGGGAGCTGTTTTTT.

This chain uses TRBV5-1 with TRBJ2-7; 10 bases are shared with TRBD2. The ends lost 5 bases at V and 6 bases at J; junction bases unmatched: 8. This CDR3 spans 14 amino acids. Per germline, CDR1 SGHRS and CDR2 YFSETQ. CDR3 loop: CASSRTSGPSEQYF. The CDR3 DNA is TGCGCCAGCAGTCGGACTAGCGGTCCTTCCGAGCAGTACTTC.

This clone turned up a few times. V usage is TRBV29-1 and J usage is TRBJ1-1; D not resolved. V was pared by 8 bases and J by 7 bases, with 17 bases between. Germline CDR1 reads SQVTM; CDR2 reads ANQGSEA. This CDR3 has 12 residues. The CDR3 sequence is CSYRLRWSEAFF. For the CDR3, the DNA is TGCAGCTATCGCCTCCGGTGGAGTGAAGCTTTCTTT.

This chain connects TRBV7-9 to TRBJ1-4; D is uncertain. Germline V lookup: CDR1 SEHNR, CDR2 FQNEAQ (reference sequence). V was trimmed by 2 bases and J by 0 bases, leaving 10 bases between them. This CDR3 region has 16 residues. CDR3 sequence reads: CASSLLARATNEKLFF. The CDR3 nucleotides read TGTGCCAGCAGCTTATTGGCCCGGGCAACTAATGAAAAACTGTTTTTT.

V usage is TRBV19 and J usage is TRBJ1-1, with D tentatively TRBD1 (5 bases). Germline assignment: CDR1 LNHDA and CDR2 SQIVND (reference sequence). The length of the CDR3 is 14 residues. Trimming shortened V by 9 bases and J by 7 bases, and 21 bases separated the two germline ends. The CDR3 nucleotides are TGTGCCAGCCTCCCCGACGGGGGAATAAGTGAAGCTTTCTTT. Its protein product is CASLPDGGISEAFF.

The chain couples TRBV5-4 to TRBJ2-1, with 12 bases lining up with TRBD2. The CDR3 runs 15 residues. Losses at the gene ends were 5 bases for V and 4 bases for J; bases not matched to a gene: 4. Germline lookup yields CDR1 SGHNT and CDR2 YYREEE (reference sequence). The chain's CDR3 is CASSSGTSGYNEQFF. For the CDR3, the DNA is TGTGCCAGCAGTTCCGGGACTAGCGGGTACAATGAGCAGTTCTTC.

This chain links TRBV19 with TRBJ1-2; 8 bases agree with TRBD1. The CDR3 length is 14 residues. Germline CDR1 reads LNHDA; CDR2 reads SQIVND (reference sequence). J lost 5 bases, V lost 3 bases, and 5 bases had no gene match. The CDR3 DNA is TGTGCCAGTAGTATTACAGGGGGAAGGTATGGCTACACCTTC. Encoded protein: CASSITGGRYGYTF.

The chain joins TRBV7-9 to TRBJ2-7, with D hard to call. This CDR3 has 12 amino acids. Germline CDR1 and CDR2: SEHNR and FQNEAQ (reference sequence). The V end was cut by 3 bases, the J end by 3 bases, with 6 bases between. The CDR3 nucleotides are TGTGCCAGCAGCTTTTCCAACTACGAGCAGTACTTC. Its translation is CASSFSNYEQYF.

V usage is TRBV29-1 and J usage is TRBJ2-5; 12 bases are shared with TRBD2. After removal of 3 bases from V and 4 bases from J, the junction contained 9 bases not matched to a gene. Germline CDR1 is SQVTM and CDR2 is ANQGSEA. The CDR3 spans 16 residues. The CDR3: CSVEGGTGLAGETQYF. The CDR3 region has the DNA TGCAGCGTTGAGGGGGGGACGGGACTAGCGGGAGAGACCCAGTACTTC.

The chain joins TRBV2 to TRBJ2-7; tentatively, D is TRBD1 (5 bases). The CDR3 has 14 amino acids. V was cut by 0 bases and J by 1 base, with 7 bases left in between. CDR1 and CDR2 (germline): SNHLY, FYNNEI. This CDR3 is CASSEARESYEQYF. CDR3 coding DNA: TGTGCCAGCAGTGAAGCCAGGGAATCCTACGAGCAGTACTTC.

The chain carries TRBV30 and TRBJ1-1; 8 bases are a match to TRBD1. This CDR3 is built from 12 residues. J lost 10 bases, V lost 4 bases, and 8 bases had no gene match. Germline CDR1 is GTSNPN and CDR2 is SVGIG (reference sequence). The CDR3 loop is CAWNGQGGRAFF. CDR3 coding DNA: TGTGCCTGGAACGGACAGGGAGGTCGAGCTTTCTTT.

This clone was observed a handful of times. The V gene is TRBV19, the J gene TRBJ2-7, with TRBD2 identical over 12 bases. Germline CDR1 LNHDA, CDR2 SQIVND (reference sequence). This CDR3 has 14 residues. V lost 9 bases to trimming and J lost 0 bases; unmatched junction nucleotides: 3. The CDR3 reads CASASGRASYEQYF. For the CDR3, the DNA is TGTGCCAGCGCTAGCGGGAGGGCCTCCTACGAGCAGTACTTC.

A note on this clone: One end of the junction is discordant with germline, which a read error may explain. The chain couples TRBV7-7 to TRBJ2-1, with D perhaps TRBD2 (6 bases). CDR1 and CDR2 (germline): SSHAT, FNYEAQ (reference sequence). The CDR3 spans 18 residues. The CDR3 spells CASSLALGGEYSYNEQFF. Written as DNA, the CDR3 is TGTGCTAGCAGCTTGGCTCTAGGCGGGGAGTACTCCTACAATGAGCAGTTCTTC.

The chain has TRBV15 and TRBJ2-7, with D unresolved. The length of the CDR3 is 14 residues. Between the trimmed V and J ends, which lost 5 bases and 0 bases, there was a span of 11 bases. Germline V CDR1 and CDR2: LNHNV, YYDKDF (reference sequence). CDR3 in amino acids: CATSGAGLSYEQYF. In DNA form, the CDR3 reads TGTGCCACCAGCGGAGCTGGGCTCTCCTACGAGCAGTACTTC.

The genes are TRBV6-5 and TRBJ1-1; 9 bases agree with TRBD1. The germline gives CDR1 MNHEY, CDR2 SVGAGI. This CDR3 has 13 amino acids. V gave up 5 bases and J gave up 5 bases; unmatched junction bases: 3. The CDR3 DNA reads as TGTGCCAGCAGTGGGGACAGGGTGACTGAAGCTTTCTTT. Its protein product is CASSGDRVTEAFF.

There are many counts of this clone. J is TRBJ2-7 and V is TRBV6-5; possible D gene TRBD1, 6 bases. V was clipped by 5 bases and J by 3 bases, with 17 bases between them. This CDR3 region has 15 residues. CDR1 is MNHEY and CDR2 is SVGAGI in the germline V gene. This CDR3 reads CASSIRWGRDYEQYF. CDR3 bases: TGTGCCAGCAGTATACGATGGGGGCGCGACTACGAGCAGTACTTC.

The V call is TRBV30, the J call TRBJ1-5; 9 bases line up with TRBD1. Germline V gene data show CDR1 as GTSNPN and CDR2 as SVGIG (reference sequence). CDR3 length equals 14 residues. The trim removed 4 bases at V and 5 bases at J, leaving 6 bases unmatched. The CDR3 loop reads CAWNVGQGYQPQHF. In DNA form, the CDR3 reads TGTGCCTGGAACGTGGGACAGGGCTATCAGCCCCAGCATTTT. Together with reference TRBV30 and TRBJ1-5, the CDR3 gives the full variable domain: SQTIHQWPATLVQPVGSPLSLECTVEGTSNPNLYWYRQAAGRGLQLLFYSVGIGQISSEVPQNLSASRPQDRQFILSSKKLLLSDSGFYLCAWNVGQGYQPQHFGDGTRLSIL.

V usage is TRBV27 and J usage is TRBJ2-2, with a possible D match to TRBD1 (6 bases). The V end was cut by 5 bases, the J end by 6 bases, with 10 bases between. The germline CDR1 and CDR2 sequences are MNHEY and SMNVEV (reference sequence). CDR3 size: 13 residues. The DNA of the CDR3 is TGTGCCAGCAGTCCAGGGACATCCGGGGAGCTGTTTTTT. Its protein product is CASSPGTSGELFF.

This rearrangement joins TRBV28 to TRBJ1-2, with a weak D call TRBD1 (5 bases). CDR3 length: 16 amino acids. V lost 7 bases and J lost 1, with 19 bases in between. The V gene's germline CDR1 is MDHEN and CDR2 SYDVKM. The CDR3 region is CASIKAGGYSNYGYTF. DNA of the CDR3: TGTGCCAGCATTAAGGCGGGGGGGTATAGTAACTATGGCTACACCTTC.